Sequencing of this T cell receptor (beta chain) was carried out in a study of CXCR3-negative and CXCR3-positive naive CD8 T cells. UMI-labeled TRB cDNA libraries were prepared by 5' RACE. TCRdb re-called the 5' RACE reads, yielding one record per CDR3 amino acid sequence without DNA. This table holds 46,000 or so distinct CDR3 sequences. This receptor was taken from a human donor in good health. Some clones in this sample may be carry-over from other donors' samples. Material for sequencing was naive CXCR3- CD8+ T cells from blood. The subset was: CD45RO-CCR7+CD27+CD95- naive CD8+ T cells lacking CXCR3 (TNR3-).

The CDR3 loop reads CASSHRGPSYEQYF. V usage is TRBV28 and J usage is TRBJ2-7; absent DNA, TCRdb's TRBD1 call cannot be checked. Looked up from germline, CDR1 is MDHEN and CDR2 is SYDVKM. The CDR3 sequence is 14 residues long.